This T cell receptor (beta chain) comes out of a study of CD8 T cells in ankylosing spondylitis. CDR3 size: 13 residues. Germline CDR1 and CDR2: SQVTM and ANQGSEA. Trimming stripped 2 bases from V and 1 base from J, with 5 bases between. TCRdb reprocessed the 5' RACE reads with MiXCR, giving one entry per CDR3 protein. The sample lists about 210,000 distinct CDR3 sequences, approximately 7.4% occurring once. Points from the study as a whole: Made up of roughly 8 highly homologous variants, a TCR beta motif appeared characteristic of ankylosing spondylitis blood. Earlier studies detected some motif variants in reactive arthritis synovial fluid and blood. According to the report, clones linked to the disease were significantly enriched in matched synovial fluid samples taken from ankylosing spondylitis patients.

This clonotype was observed a few times. Its antigen is currently unknown. The sequencing input was blood, either unsorted or a sorted T cell fraction (not recorded which). This chain joins TRBV29-1 and TRBJ2-2; no definite D call. This receptor was taken from a male donor with ankylosing spondylitis. The CDR3: CSVEMENTGELFF. The DNA of the CDR3 is TGCAGCGTTGAAATGGAGAACACCGGGGAGCTGTTTTTT.